This entry lists 11 T cell receptor beta chains sequenced from one sample in a study of blood T cell repertoires in COVID-19 (dated by TCRdb to the early 2020s). The library was obtained by the immunoSEQ multiplex PCR assay. Entries here come from immuneACCESS through TCRdb and include only in-frame sequences with V and J called. Some clones fail to appear in such tables; in the studies checked, an unresolved V gene covers under half of the shortfall, and the cause of the remainder is unknown. The sample yields 95,000 to 150,000 clones; approximately 80% were counted once. The ten most abundant clones make up 4.5% of the sample. Material for sequencing was peripheral blood. Receptors were obtained from a woman aged 70-85 years with acute or convalescent COVID-19.

The chain recombines TRBV11-2 with TRBJ1-3; 8 bases align to TRBD1. Germline V lookup: CDR1 SGHAT, CDR2 FQNNGV. Unmatched junction bases numbered 6, after V lost 1 base and J lost 4 bases. The CDR3 loop spans 16 amino acids. CDR3 region: CASSLGGTGFGNTIYF. The CDR3 bases are TGTGCCAGCAGCTTAGGAGGGACAGGTTTCGGAAACACCATATATTTT.

J is TRBJ1-6 and V is TRBV5-4; 7 nucleotides align to TRBD1. The J segment lost 7 bases and the V segment lost 2 bases, leaving 9 bases of the junction unmatched. Germline values: CDR1 SGHNT, CDR2 YYREEE (reference sequence). CDR3 length: 16 amino acids. CDR3 region: CASSLVPGGDNSPLHF. The DNA of the CDR3 is TGTGCCAGCAGCTTAGTTCCAGGGGGTGACAATTCACCCCTCCACTTT.

The chain is built from TRBV12-2 and TRBJ2-3; the D segment call TRBD1 is taken from the table without a DNA check. TRBV12-2 corresponds to a pseudogene. This CDR3 has 15 amino acids. Written as DNA, the CDR3 is TGTGCAAGTCGCTTGACAACACACTGCACAGATACGCAGTATTTT. It encodes CASRLTTHCTDTQYF.

This chain joins TRBV2 and TRBJ1-1; D might be TRBD1 (5 bases). Looked up from germline, CDR1 is SNHLY and CDR2 is FYNNEI. With 6 bases removed from V and 1 base from J, the gap between germline ends came to 9 bases. The CDR3 loop spans 13 amino acids. CDR3 in DNA: TGTGCCAGCAGGGGTCAGGGGAACACTGAAGCTTTCTTT. Translating it yields CASRGQGNTEAFF.

This chain uses TRBV5-5 with TRBJ2-7; 8 nucleotides match TRBD2. Germline CDR1 SGHKS, CDR2 YYEKEE (reference sequence). This CDR3 is built from 17 residues. With V trimmed by 0 bases and J by 7 bases, 15 bases remained unmatched. The CDR3 coding sequence is TGTGCCAGCAGCTTGGAAGTTGGAGCGGGGGACCCCCCTGAGCAGTACGTC. It translates to CASSLEVGAGDPPEQYV.

This chain joins TRBV19 and TRBJ1-1, with D possibly TRBD1 on 6 matching bases. The V end was cut by 6 bases, the J end by 1 base, with 12 bases between. The germline CDR1 and CDR2 sequences are LNHDA and SQIVND (reference sequence). This CDR3 contains 14 residues. The CDR3 loop is CASRDRGGNTEAFF. The CDR3, as DNA: TGTGCCAGTAGAGACAGAGGGGGGAACACTGAAGCTTTCTTT. The full variable domain, in which reference TRBV19 and TRBJ1-1 provide the parts outside the CDR3, is DGGITQSPKYLFRKEGQNVTLSCEQNLNHDAMYWYRQDPGQGLRLIYYSQIVNDFQKGDIAEGYSVSREKKESFPLTVTSAQKNPTAFYLCASRDRGGNTEAFFGQGTRLTVV.

J is TRBJ1-3 and V is TRBV30, with D unclear. Trimming shortened V by 0 bases and J by 0 bases, and 3 bases separated the two germline ends. Germline CDR1 is GTSNPN and CDR2 is SVGIG (reference sequence). The CDR3 runs 13 residues. CDR3 bases: TGTGCCTGGAGTGTCATCTCTGGAAACACCATATATTTT. Residues: CAWSVISGNTIYF.

The V and J genes are TRBV5-6 and TRBJ2-3; 12 bases map to TRBD1. With 4 bases clipped from V and 3 bases from J, the junction kept 6 bases outside the gene matches. The germline V gene encodes CDR1 SGHDT and CDR2 YYEEEE. CDR3 length: 16 amino acids. In DNA form, the CDR3 reads TGTGCCAGCAGCACCGGGACAGGGGGCTGGACAGATACGCAGTATTTT. It encodes CASSTGTGGWTDTQYF.

The chain links TRBV5-4 to TRBJ1-4; 9 positions match TRBD1. The CDR3 covers 16 residues. CDR1 SGHNT and CDR2 YYREEE come from the germline V gene (reference sequence). The ends lost 4 bases at V and 3 bases at J; junction bases unmatched: 7. The CDR3 DNA sequence: TGTGCCAGCAGCAGTACAGGGGGCGCCTCTAATGAAAAACTGTTTTTT. It translates to CASSSTGGASNEKLFF.

The chain recombines TRBV6-4 with TRBJ2-7; a possible D gene is TRBD2 (6 bases). Germline CDR1 MRHNA, CDR2 SNTAGT. The CDR3 extends over 13 amino acids. V lost 4 bases and J 3 bases, leaving 10 bases between the germline ends. In DNA, the CDR3 is TGTGCCAGCAGTGGGGGACTGAACTACGAGCAGTACGTC. It is translated as CASSGGLNYEQYV.

The chain has TRBV19 and TRBJ1-1; D is perhaps TRBD1 (5 bases). Germline values: CDR1 LNHDA, CDR2 SQIVND (reference sequence). The CDR3 is 13 residues long. V lost 7 bases to trimming and J lost 3 bases, with 12 bases between them. The CDR3 region is CASNMGRYTEAFF. DNA of the CDR3: TGTGCCAGTAACATGGGGCGATACACTGAAGCTTTCTTT.